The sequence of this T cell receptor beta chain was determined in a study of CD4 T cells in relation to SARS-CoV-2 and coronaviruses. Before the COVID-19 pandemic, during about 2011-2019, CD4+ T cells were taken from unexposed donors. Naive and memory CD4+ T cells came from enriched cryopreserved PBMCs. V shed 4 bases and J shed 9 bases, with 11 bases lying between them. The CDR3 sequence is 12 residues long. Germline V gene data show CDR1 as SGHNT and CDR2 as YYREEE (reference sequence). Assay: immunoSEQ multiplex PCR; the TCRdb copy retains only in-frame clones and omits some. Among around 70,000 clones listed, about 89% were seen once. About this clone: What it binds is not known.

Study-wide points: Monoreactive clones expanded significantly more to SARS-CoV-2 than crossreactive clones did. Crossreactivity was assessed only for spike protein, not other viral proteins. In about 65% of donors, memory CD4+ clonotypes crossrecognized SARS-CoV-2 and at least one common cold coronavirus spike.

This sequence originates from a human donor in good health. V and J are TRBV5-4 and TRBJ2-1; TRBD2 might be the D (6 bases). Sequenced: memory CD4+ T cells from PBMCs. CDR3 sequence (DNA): TGTGCCAGCAGCAATCCCGGGAGTGAGCAGTTCTTC. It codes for CASSNPGSEQFF.